The T cell receptor (beta chain) described here comes from a study of blood T cell repertoires in COVID-19. Across the whole study: Samples representing acute and convalescent COVID-19 were sourced from the United States, Italy and Spain. The cDNA or gDNA used as material had been derived from T cells, B-cell-depleted T cells, or PBMCs.

This CDR3 contains 14 residues. The V gene end was trimmed by 5 bases and the J gene end by 7 bases; junction bases not matched to a gene: 5. In the original analysis: Amplified reference gene primers provided the basis for estimating nucleated cell counts. Clones were read by immunoSEQ multiplex PCR, and TCRdb kept only the in-frame ones, dropping some. V and J calls and clone size follow that table, whereas D and trimming were derived from the DNA. The sample records more than 85,000 clones, approximately 85% being singletons. This sequence joins TRBV6-7 and TRBJ2-7; 13 bases fit TRBD2. TRBV6-7 is placed among ORFs of uncertain function. This clonotype originated in a woman aged 60-70 years with acute or convalescent COVID-19. Input material: peripheral blood. CDR3 sequence reads: CASSRTSGRREQYF. DNA of the CDR3: TGTGCCAGCAGTCGGACTAGCGGGAGAAGGGAGCAGTACTTC.